One sample yielded the 21 T cell receptor beta chains listed below, sequenced in a study of siplizumab effects on memory and regulatory T cells. Assay: immunoSEQ multiplex PCR; the TCRdb copy retains only in-frame clones and omits some. This sample has 100,000 or so clones, with 94% found just once. The sequenced sample consisted of non-Treg CD4+ T cells sorted from blood. These TCRs come from a human donor in good health.

The chain links TRBV27 to TRBJ2-7, with D hard to call. The V gene lost 3 bases and the J gene lost 0 bases, with 12 bases spanning the gap. Germline V gene lookup returns CDR1 MNHEY and CDR2 SMNVEV (reference sequence). The CDR3 loop spans 15 amino acids. The CDR3 here is CASSFEARSSYEQYF. CDR3 nucleotide sequence: TGTGCCAGCAGTTTCGAGGCGAGGAGCTCCTACGAGCAGTACTTC.

The CDR3 here is CASTQRGRRTSGRTDTQYF. Here the CDR3 DNA reads TGTGCCAGTACCCAAAGAGGGAGGAGGACTAGCGGTCGCACAGATACGCAGTATTTT. The V call is TRBV19, the J call TRBJ2-3; 10 positions match TRBD2. The CDR3 sequence is 19 residues long. In germline, CDR1 is LNHDA, CDR2 SQIVND (reference sequence). Trimming at V came to 7 bases and at J to 1 base, leaving 17 bases not matched to a gene.

This chain connects TRBV10-3 to TRBJ2-6; TRBD1 matches 11 bases. Germline CDR1 reads ENHRY; CDR2 reads SYGVKD. The CDR3 totals 17 residues. V shed 6 bases, J shed 1 base, and the junction held 5 bases outside the gene matches. Here the CDR3 reads CAIRKGQGASGANVLTF. DNA of the CDR3: TGTGCCATCAGGAAAGGACAGGGGGCTTCTGGGGCCAACGTCCTGACTTTC.

This clone has just one count. The chain combines TRBV30 with TRBJ1-5, with D tentatively TRBD1 (5 bases). Per the germline V gene, CDR1 is GTSNPN and CDR2 is SVGIG (reference sequence). Trimming pared 5 bases from V and 5 bases from J, leaving 16 bases between. The CDR3 runs to 14 residues. In DNA, the CDR3 is TGTGCCTGGTCCTTGGGGGGGAACGATCAGCCCCAGCATTTT. This sequence encodes CAWSLGGNDQPQHF. Full variable domain (outside the CDR3, taken from reference TRBV30 and TRBJ1-5): SQTIHQWPATLVQPVGSPLSLECTVEGTSNPNLYWYRQAAGRGLQLLFYSVGIGQISSEVPQNLSASRPQDRQFILSSKKLLLSDSGFYLCAWSLGGNDQPQHFGDGTRLSIL.

The chain has TRBV7-3 and TRBJ2-1, with 11 bases fitting TRBD2. V was clipped by 5 bases and J by 8 bases; unmatched bases: 8. Germline values: CDR1 SGHTA, CDR2 FQGTGA. CDR3 length: 15 residues. CDR3 coding DNA: TGTGCCAGCAGCGCTGGACTAGCGGGCCGGGATGAGCAGTTCTTC. Amino acid sequence: CASSAGLAGRDEQFF.

The V call is TRBV10-3, the J call TRBJ1-1; tentatively, D is TRBD1 (6 bases). CDR3 length: 15 amino acids. Germline V gene sequence: CDR1 ENHRY, CDR2 SYGVKD. V was cut by 7 bases and J by 2 bases, with 17 bases left in between. Written as DNA, the CDR3 is TGTGCCATCAACGGGAAGAGGGGGGGAAACACTGAAGCTTTCTTT. Protein sequence: CAINGKRGGNTEAFF.

This chain joins TRBV7-9 and TRBJ2-3; D is undetermined. V lost 5 bases to trimming and J lost 6 bases, with 6 bases between them. Germline CDR1 and CDR2: SEHNR and FQNEAQ (reference sequence). The CDR3 extends over 11 amino acids. CDR3 sequence: CASSLYDTQYF. As DNA, the CDR3 is TGTGCCAGCAGCCTCTACGATACGCAGTATTTT.

Of note for this clone: One end of the junction fails to match germline, which may point to a read error. This chain connects TRBV7-3 to TRBJ2-7, with 8 bases lining up with TRBD2. The CDR3 sequence is 15 residues long. Germline V gene data show CDR1 as SGHTA and CDR2 as FQGTGA. The CDR3 DNA follows: TGTGTCAGCAGCTTAACCGGGACTAGTGGGGCCGAGCAGTACTTC. This encodes CVSSLTGTSGAEQYF.

This rearrangement joins TRBV25-1 to TRBJ1-1; D unclear. The V end lost 7 bases, the J end lost 7 bases, and 19 bases lay between the germline ends. The CDR3 is 14 residues long. The germline V gene has CDR1 MGHDK and CDR2 SYGVNS. The CDR3 DNA reads as TGTGCCAGCACCACAGACCCGATCGGTGGTGAAGCTTTCTTT. Its translation: CASTTDPIGGEAFF.

This chain links TRBV10-2 with TRBJ2-1, with D possibly matching TRBD1 (6 bases). Per the germline V gene, CDR1 is WSHSY and CDR2 is SAAADI. The CDR3 totals 15 residues. The V end was cut by 6 bases, the J end by 0 bases, with 12 bases between. The CDR3, as DNA: TGCGCCAGCAGCGCAGGGGTGAGCTCCTACAATGAGCAGTTCTTC. Its translation is CASSAGVSSYNEQFF.

The rearrangement links TRBV5-4 to TRBJ1-2, with TRBD1 matching over 9 bases. The V and J ends lost 4 bases and 8 bases, in that order; junction bases with no gene match: 12. The CDR3 sequence is 15 residues long. Germline V CDR1 and CDR2: SGHNT, YYREEE (reference sequence). CDR3 in DNA: TGTGCCAGCAGCCAGCGGGACAGGGTTGGTAAGGGCTACACCTTC. Residues: CASSQRDRVGKGYTF.

In regard to this clone: The junction shows a germline mismatch at one end, possibly a read error. The chain has TRBV7-7 and TRBJ2-7; D is unclear. The CDR3 totals 15 residues. The germline V gene has CDR1 SSHAT and CDR2 FNYEAQ (reference sequence). CDR3 protein: CASSLAPARRTEQYF. The CDR3, as DNA: TGTGCTAGCAGCTTAGCCCCAGCGCGGCGTACCGAGCAGTACTTC. The complete variable domain, with remaining parts taken from reference TRBV7-7 and TRBJ2-7, reads GAGVSQSPRYKVTKRGQDVTLRCDPISSHATLYWYQQALGQGPEFLTYFNYEAQPDKSGLPSDRFSAERPEGSISTLTIQRTEQRDSAMYRCASSLAPARRTEQYFGPGTRLTVT.

The chain is built from TRBV18 and TRBJ2-1; no definite D call. This CDR3 comprises 15 residues. V was trimmed by 3 bases and J by 9 bases, leaving 18 bases between them. The V gene's germline CDR1 is KGHSH and CDR2 LQKENI. This CDR3 reads CASSPGTVRVGEQFF. In DNA form, the CDR3 reads TGTGCCAGCTCACCCGGAACAGTAAGGGTTGGTGAGCAGTTCTTC.

This chain joins TRBV5-6 and TRBJ2-5, with D unclear. The V gene's germline CDR1 is SGHDT and CDR2 YYEEEE. CDR3 length equals 11 residues. Trimming stripped 2 bases from V and 4 bases from J, with 3 bases between. CDR3 in amino acids: CASSFLETQYF. The CDR3 DNA reads TGTGCCAGCAGCTTTTTAGAGACCCAGTACTTC.

The J gene is TRBJ1-2, the V gene TRBV7-3; weak D call: TRBD1 (6 bases). V was clipped by 8 bases and J by 4 bases, with 17 bases between them. Germline V gene sequence: CDR1 SGHTA, CDR2 FQGTGA. This CDR3 contains 14 residues. CDR3 sequence reads: CASGAGAQGYGYTF. CDR3 coding DNA: TGTGCCAGCGGCGCGGGGGCGCAGGGCTATGGCTACACCTTC.

V and J are TRBV2 and TRBJ1-4; the D is unclear. V was shortened by 8 bases and J by 7 bases, with 14 bases between the two germline ends. Germline values: CDR1 SNHLY, CDR2 FYNNEI. The CDR3 is 13 amino acids. As DNA, the CDR3 is TGTGCCAGCGGGCTCTGGGAGGGTGAAAAACTGTTTTTT. Translating it yields CASGLWEGEKLFF.

This chain links TRBV6-1 with TRBJ2-4; D is uncertain. Germline loops: CDR1 MNHNS, CDR2 SASEGT. This CDR3 has 13 residues. The V gene lost 7 bases and the J gene lost 0 bases, with 7 bases spanning the gap. This chain's CDR3 is CASIPGAKNIQYF. For the CDR3, the DNA is TGTGCCAGCATCCCCGGAGCCAAAAACATTCAGTACTTC.

The V call is TRBV11-2, the J call TRBJ2-3; tentatively, D is TRBD2 (5 bases). V was shortened by 5 bases and J by 6 bases, with 21 bases between the two germline ends. Germline CDR1 is SGHAT and CDR2 is FQNNGV. The CDR3 extends over 16 amino acids. The CDR3 sequence is CASSRSLDAGGDTQYF. The CDR3 coding sequence is TGTGCCAGCAGCCGCAGCTTAGATGCGGGCGGTGATACGCAGTATTTT.

The table lists this clone with a count of one. The rearrangement uses TRBV9 and TRBJ2-7; D is ambiguous. CDR1 is SGDLS, CDR2 YYNGEE, per germline. The CDR3 sequence is 14 residues long. Trimming shortened V by 2 bases and J by 0 bases, and 9 bases separated the two germline ends. CDR3 residues: CASSVMERSYEQYF. The CDR3 bases are TGTGCCAGCAGCGTGATGGAACGCTCCTACGAGCAGTACTTC.

The chain uses TRBV19 and TRBJ1-3; 7 bases map to TRBD1. J gave up 2 bases and V 7 bases, and 8 bases lay outside the gene matches. The CDR3 is made up of 15 amino acids. CDR1 is LNHDA, CDR2 SQIVND, per germline (reference sequence). The CDR3 region has the DNA TGTGCCAGTACCCTGGACAGGCGAACTGGAAACACCATATATTTT. It is translated as CASTLDRRTGNTIYF.

J is TRBJ1-1 and V is TRBV27; D is unresolved. The CDR3 consists of 14 residues. Germline CDR1 reads MNHEY; CDR2 reads SMNVEV (reference sequence). Trimming removed 0 bases at V and 6 bases at J, with 11 bases between. The CDR3 loop reads CASSLSRTEPEAFF. The CDR3 nucleotides are TGTGCCAGCAGTTTATCGAGGACCGAGCCTGAAGCTTTCTTT.